This T cell receptor (beta chain) was sequenced in a study of shared clonotypes between healthy human individuals. Per germline, CDR1 GTSNPN and CDR2 SVGIG (reference sequence). The V segment lost 6 bases and the J segment 6 bases; nucleotides outside the gene matches: 10. This CDR3 has 14 residues. In the sorted-subset replicate PCRs, approximately 200 ng DNA, some 30,000 T cell genomes, was used. Repertoires were generated with immunoSEQ multiplex PCR, while TCRdb's copy carries only in-frame clones and drops some. The repertoire holds 850,000 to 1,100,000 clones, with approximately 77% as singletons. A remark on this clone: The antigen remains undetermined.

Findings of the study overall: Across a handful of donors, naive CD4 shared approximately 4.5%, naive CD8 under 4%, memory CD4 more than 2%, memory CD8 about 0.4%. Larger estimated richness was generally recorded for naive subsets relative to memory subsets.

A CD45RA+ naive subset and a CD45RA-negative memory subset were split from CD4+ cells. The V call is TRBV30, the J call TRBJ2-7; 11 nucleotides align to TRBD1. The sequencing input was memory CD4+ T cells from PBMCs. Stated subset: CD45RA-negative fraction. This TCR derives from a man between 18 and 29 years old in good health. Some clones in this sample may be carry-over from other donors' samples. The CDR3 protein is CACSLGTGGREQYF. The CDR3 coding sequence is TGTGCCTGCTCCCTCGGGACAGGGGGGCGCGAGCAGTACTTC.